The rows below give T cell receptor beta chains drawn from one sample of a study of radiotherapy plus CTLA-4 blockade in lung cancer. Profiled with immunoSEQ multiplex PCR; TCRdb holds only in-frame clones, not every one. Of under 40,000 clones listed, around 70% are singletons. This sample comprised peripheral blood, obtained from a patient treated with radiotherapy plus ipilimumab. The receptors stem from a human donor with non-small cell lung cancer who had stable disease on radiotherapy plus ipilimumab. CDR3s include the opening cysteine and the closing phenylalanine or tryptophan. Rows give clone size only sometimes, using once, few, many, or a class for an expanded clone.

cdr3_length: 11; clone_size: .; v_call: TRBV7-9; cdr3_aa: CASSQGETQYF
cdr3_length: 16; clone_size: .; v_call: TRBV9; cdr3_aa: CASSVGTGPDNSPLHF
cdr3_length: 14; clone_size: .; v_call: TRBV28; cdr3_aa: CASSLSTALTEAFF
cdr3_length: 17; clone_size: once; v_call: TRBV18; cdr3_aa: CASSARASGDRSSEQYF
cdr3_length: 14; clone_size: .; v_call: TRBV6-5; cdr3_aa: CASRSGTLFSGYTF
cdr3_length: 20; clone_size: few; v_call: TRBV15; cdr3_aa: CATSRRGRVPPPRSYNEQFF
cdr3_length: 16; clone_size: .; v_call: TRBV5-6; cdr3_aa: CASSFDVGVMNTEAFF
cdr3_length: 16; clone_size: .; v_call: TRBV15; cdr3_aa: CATSTFTGTGTDTQYF
cdr3_length: 14; clone_size: .; v_call: TRBV5-1; cdr3_aa: CASRGTGGLYEQYF
cdr3_length: 14; clone_size: .; v_call: TRBV27; cdr3_aa: CASSLKVGGLAYTF
cdr3_length: 14; clone_size: few; v_call: TRBV19; cdr3_aa: CASSIGSSLVEQFF
cdr3_length: 16; clone_size: .; v_call: TRBV11-3; cdr3_aa: CASSLWAGATADTQYF
cdr3_length: 13; clone_size: .; v_call: TRBV19; cdr3_aa: CATRENGYNEQFF
cdr3_length: 16; clone_size: .; v_call: TRBV11-3; cdr3_aa: CASSLGGSGIQETQYF
cdr3_length: 15; clone_size: few; v_call: TRBV5-1; cdr3_aa: CASSSNIAGYYEQYF
cdr3_length: 16; clone_size: .; v_call: TRBV5-4; cdr3_aa: CASSRAGTGGAYGYTF
cdr3_length: 11; clone_size: .; v_call: TRBV29-1; cdr3_aa: CSVRQGNEAFF
cdr3_length: 15; clone_size: .; v_call: TRBV21-1; cdr3_aa: CASSPWGLARDEQFF
cdr3_length: 12; clone_size: .; v_call: TRBV7-2; cdr3_aa: CASSLVVFEQYF
cdr3_length: 15; clone_size: .; v_call: TRBV5-6; cdr3_aa: CASSVRRKGRFEQFF
cdr3_length: 17; clone_size: .; v_call: TRBV7-2; cdr3_aa: CASSPMTSGSRTGKLFF
cdr3_length: 18; clone_size: .; v_call: TRBV5-1; cdr3_aa: CASSLQGSLGTGGNIQYF
cdr3_length: 16; clone_size: .; v_call: TRBV6-5; cdr3_aa: CASSYDPGTSVNEQFF
cdr3_length: 14; clone_size: .; v_call: TRBV27; cdr3_aa: CASSTSRGADTQYF
cdr3_length: 16; clone_size: .; v_call: TRBV7-9; cdr3_aa: CASSRDSLEVHGEQFF
cdr3_length: 11; clone_size: few; v_call: TRBV7-9; cdr3_aa: CASSSNYGYTF
cdr3_length: 13; clone_size: .; v_call: TRBV7-9; cdr3_aa: CASSRGVGETQYF
cdr3_length: 14; clone_size: few; v_call: TRBV19; cdr3_aa: CASGQGQTNYGYTF
cdr3_length: 17; clone_size: .; v_call: TRBV2; cdr3_aa: CASSVEGAGLGWDGYTF
cdr3_length: 15; clone_size: .; v_call: TRBV4-3; cdr3_aa: CASSHGTSGRREQYF
cdr3_length: 13; clone_size: few; v_call: TRBV6-4; cdr3_aa: CASSTDDGNTIYF
cdr3_length: 14; clone_size: .; v_call: TRBV5-1; cdr3_aa: CASSRGRGEYEQYF
cdr3_length: 14; clone_size: .; v_call: TRBV11-3; cdr3_aa: CASSVNAGLAEAFF
cdr3_length: 12; clone_size: few; v_call: TRBV30; cdr3_aa: CAWSVRGTSQYF
cdr3_length: 14; clone_size: .; v_call: TRBV9; cdr3_aa: CASRAGTGGNTIYF
cdr3_length: 15; clone_size: .; v_call: TRBV19; cdr3_aa: CASSIATEGNQPQHF
cdr3_length: 13; clone_size: .; v_call: TRBV13; cdr3_aa: CASSLLGSGEQFF
cdr3_length: 15; clone_size: .; v_call: TRBV7-2; cdr3_aa: CASSLAFDSYNEQFF
cdr3_length: 12; clone_size: few; v_call: TRBV19; cdr3_aa: CASKGFDYGYTF
cdr3_length: 17; clone_size: few; v_call: TRBV27; cdr3_aa: CASSPIEGLAATDTQYF
cdr3_length: 17; clone_size: .; v_call: TRBV18; cdr3_aa: CASSPPQLSRGTDTQYF
cdr3_length: 13; clone_size: .; v_call: TRBV29-1; cdr3_aa: CSARGSAGETQYF
cdr3_length: 13; clone_size: .; v_call: TRBV6-5; cdr3_aa: CASRGDRGREQYF
cdr3_length: 17; clone_size: once; v_call: TRBV5-4; cdr3_aa: CASSSGSGRAFQETQYF
cdr3_length: 15; clone_size: .; v_call: TRBV5-1; cdr3_aa: CASSLSGDLAYGYTF
cdr3_length: 16; clone_size: few; v_call: TRBV5-4; cdr3_aa: CASSLGLAGVTDTQYF
cdr3_length: 14; clone_size: .; v_call: TRBV7-7; cdr3_aa: CASSFRKGQETQYF
cdr3_length: 13; clone_size: once; v_call: TRBV7-3; cdr3_aa: CASSLFPGYEQYF
cdr3_length: 16; clone_size: medium-sized; v_call: TRBV19; cdr3_aa: CASSIASGTGGGKLFF
cdr3_length: 13; clone_size: .; v_call: TRBV13; cdr3_aa: CASSLAGNQPQHF
cdr3_length: 14; clone_size: few; v_call: TRBV5-1; cdr3_aa: CASSAGETYNEQFF
cdr3_length: 14; clone_size: .; v_call: TRBV6-1; cdr3_aa: CASSEGLGGGEQYF
cdr3_length: 14; clone_size: .; v_call: TRBV11-3; cdr3_aa: CASSLPRPGSEQYF
cdr3_length: 12; clone_size: .; v_call: TRBV6-1; cdr3_aa: CASGVSGNTIYF
cdr3_length: 11; clone_size: .; v_call: TRBV7-9; cdr3_aa: CASSRYNEQFF
cdr3_length: 14; clone_size: .; v_call: TRBV2; cdr3_aa: CASKVSAVQETQYF